These 23 T cell receptor beta chains were all obtained from the same sample, sequenced in a study of PD-1 blockade in classical Hodgkin lymphoma. As to time point: cycle 4 day 1 (C4D1), after 6 weeks of nivolumab. Each patient experienced a relapse that followed autologous stem cell transplantation, and brentuximab vedotin exposure varied. Assay used: immunoSEQ multiplex PCR; TCRdb lists only in-frame clones, some missing. The sample contains some 18,000 clones, more than 75% of which appear only once. The specimen comprised peripheral blood mononuclear cells (PBMCs), sampled before the fourth cycle of nivolumab. Source of these receptors: a human donor with classical Hodgkin lymphoma.

The V call is TRBV6-5, the J call TRBJ2-4; D not resolved. The CDR3 is 14 residues long. The V end lost 5 bases, the J end lost 8 bases, and 16 bases lay between the germline ends. Looked up from germline, CDR1 is MNHEY and CDR2 is SVGAGI. DNA for the CDR3: TGTGCCAGCAGTGACCAACCAAGTGGGGACATTCAGTACTTC. Translation gives CASSDQPSGDIQYF.

This clone was detected once. The chain couples TRBV5-1 to TRBJ2-2; 14 bases map to TRBD2. V lost 4 bases to trimming and J lost 4 bases; unmatched junction nucleotides: 6. This CDR3 is 17 amino acids long. Germline CDR1 is SGHRS and CDR2 is YFSETQ. The CDR3 DNA reads TGCGCCAGCAGCCCCGGACTAGCGGGAGGTTCCACCGGGGAGCTGTTTTTT. It specifies CASSPGLAGGSTGELFF.

This clone turned up a few times. The chain carries TRBV6-1 and TRBJ2-1, with 7 positions matching TRBD1. V lost 6 bases and J lost 7; bases outside the gene matches: 12. This CDR3 is built from 15 residues. Looked up from germline, CDR1 is MNHNS and CDR2 is SASEGT. CDR3 sequence reads: CASREMAGGWNEQFF. The DNA for the CDR3 is TGTGCCAGCAGAGAGATGGCAGGGGGATGGAATGAGCAGTTCTTC.

The chain couples TRBV6-5 to TRBJ2-1, with 7 bases that match TRBD1. V lost 9 bases to trimming and J lost 6 bases; unmatched junction nucleotides: 8. Germline CDR1 and CDR2: MNHEY and SVGAGI. The length of the CDR3 is 13 residues. The chain's CDR3 is CARSGQTTNEQFF. The DNA for the CDR3 is TGTGCCAGGTCGGGACAGACGACCAATGAGCAGTTCTTC.

This clone occurred a few times. The V gene is TRBV5-4, the J gene TRBJ2-5; D is perhaps TRBD1 (7 bases). The CDR3 extends over 14 amino acids. The V end was cut by 2 bases, the J end by 5 bases, with 13 bases between. CDR1 and CDR2 (germline): SGHNT, YYREEE (reference sequence). DNA of the CDR3: TGTGCCAGCAGCTTCGAGACAGGGAGGGAGACCCAGTACTTC. This codes for CASSFETGRETQYF. The full variable domain, in which reference TRBV5-4 and TRBJ2-5 provide the parts outside the CDR3, is ETGVTQSPTHLIKTRGQQVTLRCSSQSGHNTVSWYQQALGQGPQFIFQYYREEENGRGNFPPRFSGLQFPNYSSELNVNALELDDSALYLCASSFETGRETQYFGPGTRLLVL.

This chain links TRBV28 with TRBJ2-7; 8 bases are a match to TRBD1. CDR3 size: 15 residues. J gave up 4 bases and V 1 base, and 6 bases lay outside the gene matches. Germline lookup yields CDR1 MDHEN and CDR2 SYDVKM. CDR3 in amino acids: CASSLFDRGFYEQYF. The DNA of the CDR3 is TGTGCCAGCAGTTTATTCGACAGGGGTTTTTACGAGCAGTACTTC.

The chain has TRBV7-2 and TRBJ1-3, with TRBD1 matching over 8 bases. From germline, CDR1 is SGHTA and CDR2 FQGNSA. The CDR3 extends over 15 amino acids. V was pared by 0 bases and J by 4 bases, with 2 bases of the junction left unmatched. Here the CDR3 DNA reads TGTGCCAGCAGCTTAGCGGGACAGGTGGGAAACACCATATATTTT. Translation: CASSLAGQVGNTIYF.

The chain carries TRBV28 and TRBJ2-7, with D maybe TRBD1 (5 bases). The CDR3 contains 14 residues. CDR1 MDHEN and CDR2 SYDVKM come from the germline V gene. V lost 3 bases and J 5 bases, leaving 14 bases between the germline ends. The CDR3 region has the DNA TGTGCCAGCAGTTTCGTCAGGGTCGGAAACGAGCAGTACTTC. This encodes CASSFVRVGNEQYF.

Only a few counts were recorded for this clone. This rearrangement joins TRBV11-2 to TRBJ2-2; D is unclear. Germline V gene data show CDR1 as SGHAT and CDR2 as FQNNGV. Trimming removed 6 bases from V and 3 bases from J, with 8 bases in between. The CDR3 totals 13 residues. The CDR3 region has the DNA TGTGCCAGCAGTTCTACTTACACCGGGGAGCTGTTTTTT. This gives the protein CASSSTYTGELFF.

This clone was seen a few times. The sample carries other DNA sequences with the same CDR3. V gene TRBV9 combines with J gene TRBJ2-6; D is unresolved. V shed 0 bases and J shed 1 base, with 2 bases lying between them. This CDR3 is 14 amino acids long. Germline-derived CDR1 and CDR2 are SGDLS and YYNGEE. The CDR3 DNA reads TGTGCCAGCAGCGTAGGGTCTGGGGCCAACGTCCTGACTTTC. It codes for CASSVGSGANVLTF.

This clone was found a few times. The chain carries TRBV2 and TRBJ1-2, with D unresolved. The ends were cut back, 6 bases at V and 7 bases at J, with 15 bases in the middle. CDR1 is SNHLY and CDR2 is FYNNEI in the germline V gene. CDR3 size: 13 residues. The CDR3 DNA follows: TGTGCCAGCAGCACACAAAGAAGTGGTGGCTACACCTTC. This gives the protein CASSTQRSGGYTF.

The rearrangement uses TRBV19 and TRBJ1-3; unclear D gene. The CDR3 is 12 amino acids. V was clipped by 3 bases and J by 3 bases, with 3 bases between them. Looked up from germline, CDR1 is LNHDA and CDR2 is SQIVND (reference sequence). CDR3 sequence (DNA): TGTGCCAGTAGTATGGTTGGAAACACCATATATTTT. Translating it yields CASSMVGNTIYF.

This chain connects TRBV5-1 to TRBJ1-1, with D unclear. The V end lost 5 bases, the J end lost 1 base, and 18 bases lay between the germline ends. Per germline, CDR1 SGHRS and CDR2 YFSETQ. The CDR3 is made up of 16 amino acids. The CDR3: CASREIPHAANTEAFF. The CDR3 DNA follows: TGCGCCAGCAGGGAAATACCCCATGCGGCGAACACTGAAGCTTTCTTT. Based on the CDR3 plus reference TRBV5-1 and TRBJ1-1, the full variable domain is KAGVTQTPRYLIKTRGQQVTLSCSPISGHRSVSWYQQTPGQGLQFLFEYFSETQRNKGNFPGRFSGRQFSNSRSEMNVSTLELGDSALYLCASREIPHAANTEAFFGQGTRLTVV.

This chain uses TRBV4-1 with TRBJ1-5; 8 bases line up with TRBD1. V lost 0 bases to trimming and J lost 7 bases; unmatched junction nucleotides: 5. The CDR3 covers 15 residues. CDR1 and CDR2 from the germline V gene are MGHRA and YSYEKL. In DNA, the CDR3 is TGCGCCAGCAGCCAAGATCAGGGGGCGGAACAGCCCCAGCATTTT. Residues: CASSQDQGAEQPQHF.

The chain uses TRBV7-2 and TRBJ1-3, with D unresolved. Germline V CDR1 and CDR2: SGHTA, FQGNSA. The CDR3 length is 16 residues. Trimming removed 1 base at V and 0 bases at J, with 10 bases between. Written as DNA, the CDR3 is TGTGCCAGCAGCTTAGGGGCGGGGATCTCTGGAAACACCATATATTTT. Amino acids: CASSLGAGISGNTIYF.

This clone was seen a few times. The V and J genes are TRBV6-5 and TRBJ1-1; no reliable D call. CDR3 length: 15 amino acids. Trimming took 2 bases from V and 1 from J, leaving 11 bases between them. Germline lookup yields CDR1 MNHEY and CDR2 SVGAGI. CDR3 in amino acids: CASSYPGPPNTEAFF. CDR3 DNA sequence: TGTGCCAGCAGTTACCCCGGACCGCCGAACACTGAAGCTTTCTTT.

The rearrangement uses TRBV28 and TRBJ1-1; perhaps TRBD1 as D (6 bases). V lost 6 bases to trimming and J lost 4 bases, with 15 bases between them. This CDR3 spans 14 amino acids. Germline V CDR1 and CDR2: MDHEN, SYDVKM. The CDR3, as DNA: TGTGCCAGCAGGCGAGAACAGGGTTTCACTGAAGCTTTCTTT. It specifies CASRREQGFTEAFF.

This rearrangement joins TRBV11-2 to TRBJ1-3; D ambiguous. With 2 bases removed from V and 4 bases from J, the gap between germline ends came to 6 bases. CDR1 is SGHAT and CDR2 is FQNNGV in the germline V gene. The CDR3 sequence is 13 residues long. The CDR3 sequence is CASSLSRGNTIYF. DNA of the CDR3: TGTGCCAGCAGCTTAAGCAGAGGAAACACCATATATTTT.

V and J are TRBV12-2 and TRBJ2-1; the table's D call, TRBD2, has no DNA check behind it. TRBV12-2 is recorded as a pseudogene. This CDR3 contains 20 residues. The CDR3 loop reads CASRTGRASGRAGSYNEQFF. CDR3 coding DNA: TGTGCAAGTCGCACCGGAAGGGCTAGCGGGAGGGCCGGCTCCTACAATGAGCAGTTCTTC.

This chain joins TRBV28 and TRBJ1-5, with a weak D call TRBD1 (6 bases). Per germline, CDR1 MDHEN and CDR2 SYDVKM. This CDR3 has 13 amino acids. V was pared by 4 bases and J by 7 bases, with 11 bases between. DNA for the CDR3: TGTGCCAGCAGTTCGGGGGCTGGGCAGCCCCAGCATTTT. It specifies CASSSGAGQPQHF.

This chain links TRBV10-2 with TRBJ1-2, with 10 bases fitting TRBD1. V shed 0 bases, J shed 6 bases, and the junction held 1 base outside the gene matches. This CDR3 has 14 residues. The germline V gene has CDR1 WSHSY and CDR2 SAAADI. CDR3 in DNA: TGCGCCAGCAGTGAGTCAGGGACAGGGGATGGCTACACCTTC. As protein: CASSESGTGDGYTF.

The CDR3 DNA follows: TGTGCCAGCAGCCTAGCGGACTCCTACAATGAGCAGTTCTTC. It codes for CASSLADSYNEQFF. The V gene is TRBV7-3, the J gene TRBJ2-1; 7 bases are shared with TRBD2. The CDR3 covers 14 residues. Germline V gene data show CDR1 as SGHTA and CDR2 as FQGTGA. Trimming removed 5 bases from V and 0 bases from J; junction bases left unmatched: 1.

The chain couples TRBV11-2 to TRBJ2-5; 12 bases map to TRBD2. Trimming removed 5 bases from V and 4 bases from J; junction bases left unmatched: 8. Germline loops: CDR1 SGHAT, CDR2 FQNNGV. The CDR3 sequence is 16 residues long. CDR3: CASSLSSGGVLETQYF. The CDR3 DNA reads TGTGCCAGCAGCCTATCTAGCGGGGGGGTTTTAGAGACCCAGTACTTC.